This T cell receptor beta chain was sequenced during a study of neurological immune-mediated disorders (dated by TCRdb to 2018 to 2020). With regard to the full study: The study compared peripheral blood TCR-beta repertoires of HTLV-I-associated myelopathy (HAM/TSP) patients, multiple sclerosis patients and healthy controls using UMI-based sequencing. The approximately 110 TCR-beta libraries included longitudinal samples, technical triplicates and paired sorted CD4+ and CD8+ T-cell subsets alongside PBMC samples. Of the 65 to 70 subjects in the cohort, around 14 were HAM/TSP patients, roughly 35 were multiple sclerosis patients, and some 20 were healthy controls. Beyond this particular receptor, the publication reports: The highest TCR clonal expansion was observed in HAM/TSP patients, whereas the lowest was observed in MS patients, even when compared with healthy controls. Expanded clones from different subjects shared no identical CDR3 amino acid sequences, which suggests that TCR-beta repertoires were private in all groups.

To synthesize cDNA, template-switch 5'RACE was performed with a primer carrying a 10-nucleotide random unique molecular identifier so that each TCR transcript was tagged. Each sequencing run produced over 190 million TCR-beta sequences covering 15-18 subjects. Total RNA was extracted with the RNeasy kit. Using the KAPA Real-time Library Amplification kit, TCR-beta VDJ regions were amplified with primers for the TCR constant region and the 5'RACE anchor. Sample indexes and Illumina adaptors were added in a first PCR, and a second PCR then increased library yield. After purification with Ampure beads, the TCR product of roughly 650 bp was size-selected on a 2% E-gel SizeSelection system. Before pooling, library quality was checked on a Bioanalyzer, concentration was measured with Qubit, and libraries were quantified with the Kapa Library Quantification kit. Paired-end 2 x 150 bp sequencing of the libraries was performed on an Illumina HiSeq 2500. To increase sequence diversity, about 25-30% phiX was spiked into each library pool. Under the source paper's analysis protocol: The quality-filtered reads were processed with the UMI-based MiGEC pipeline, whose error correction step removed more than 80% of the raw TCR sequences. VDJ genes were aligned to IMGT germline references, and clonotypes were defined by unique CDR3 amino acid sequence plus V-J genes. Clonal expansion, Shannon diversity, and CDR3 relatedness (CalcPairwiseDistances, ClusterSamples) were evaluated with VDJtools, and phylogenetic trees were built with CLCbio workbench. Using coefficient-of-variation modelling across technical triplicates, the study counted a clone as expanded if it had at least 8 unique UMIs. TCRdb ran its own pipeline on the public reads, namely fastp trimming at Q25 and MiXCR clone calling, and kept in-frame beta chains. Rows matching on CDR3 protein sequence are summarized as one entry with the most common DNA and genes. The V and J calls were determined by TCRdb, not by the authors. This sample holds approximately 46,000 distinct CDR3 sequences; about a tenth were observed only once. The biggest ten clones account for under 5.5% of the sample.

This clonotype appeared many times. The clone's antigen remains unknown. Base-call qualities are not available, and no considerably larger clone is one nucleotide away. For unsorted PBMC libraries, 2 million PBMCs were used after storage in RNAlater at -80 degrees C until RNA extraction. PBMCs were separated from peripheral blood using Ficoll-Hypaque density gradient centrifugation and then cryopreserved in liquid nitrogen. Germline trimming amounts to 5 bases on V and 6 bases on J, with 18 as the count of junction bases outside the gene matches. Measured from the cysteine to the phenylalanine, the CDR3 is 17 residues long. Kept here is only the CDR3 DNA, which spans 51 bases and is read in frame from base 1. CDR1 and CDR2 are read off the germline V gene as SGHVS and FNYEAQ.

The source is a man aged 70 or older with HTLV-1-associated myelopathy (HAM/TSP). The sequence links TRBV7-6 to TRBJ2-7, with TRBD2 identical over 8 junction bases. Sequenced material: PBMCs. The CDR3 region reads CASSPKLAGGGRAEQYF. DNA sequence: TGTGCCAGCAGCCCCAAACTGGCGGGAGGAGGCAGGGCCGAGCAGTACTTC.